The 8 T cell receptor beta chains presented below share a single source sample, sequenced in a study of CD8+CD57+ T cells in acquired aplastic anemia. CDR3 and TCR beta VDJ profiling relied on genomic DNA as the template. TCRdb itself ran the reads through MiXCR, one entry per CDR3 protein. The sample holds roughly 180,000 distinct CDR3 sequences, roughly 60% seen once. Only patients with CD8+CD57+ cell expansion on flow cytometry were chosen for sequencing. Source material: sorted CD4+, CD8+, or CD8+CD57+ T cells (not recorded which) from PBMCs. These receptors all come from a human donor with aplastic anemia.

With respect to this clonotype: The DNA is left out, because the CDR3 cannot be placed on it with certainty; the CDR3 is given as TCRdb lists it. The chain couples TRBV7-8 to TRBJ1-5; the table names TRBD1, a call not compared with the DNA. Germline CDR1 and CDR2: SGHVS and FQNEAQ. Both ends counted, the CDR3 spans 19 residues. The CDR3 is CASSPGGCGQIRSILAQHF.

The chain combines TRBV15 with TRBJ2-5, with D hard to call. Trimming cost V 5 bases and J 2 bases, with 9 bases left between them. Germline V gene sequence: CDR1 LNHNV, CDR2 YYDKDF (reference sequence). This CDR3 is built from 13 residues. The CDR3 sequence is CATSGRLQETQYF. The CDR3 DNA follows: TGTGCCACCAGCGGTCGATTACAAGAGACCCAGTACTTC.

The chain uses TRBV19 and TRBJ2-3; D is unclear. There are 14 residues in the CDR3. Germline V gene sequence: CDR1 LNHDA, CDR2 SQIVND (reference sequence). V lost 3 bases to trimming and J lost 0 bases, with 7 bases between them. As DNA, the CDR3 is TGTGCCAGTAGTATGGGCACTAGCACAGATACGCAGTATTTT. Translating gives CASSMGTSTDTQYF. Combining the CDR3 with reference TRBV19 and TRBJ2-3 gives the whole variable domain DGGITQSPKYLFRKEGQNVTLSCEQNLNHDAMYWYRQDPGQGLRLIYYSQIVNDFQKGDIAEGYSVSREKKESFPLTVTSAQKNPTAFYLCASSMGTSTDTQYFGPGTRLTVL.

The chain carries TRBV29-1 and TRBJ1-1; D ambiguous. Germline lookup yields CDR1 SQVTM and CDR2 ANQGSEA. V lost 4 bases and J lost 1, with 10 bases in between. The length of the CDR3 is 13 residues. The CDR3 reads CSVGVGTNTEAFF. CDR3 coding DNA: TGCAGCGTTGGGGTGGGCACGAACACTGAAGCTTTCTTT.

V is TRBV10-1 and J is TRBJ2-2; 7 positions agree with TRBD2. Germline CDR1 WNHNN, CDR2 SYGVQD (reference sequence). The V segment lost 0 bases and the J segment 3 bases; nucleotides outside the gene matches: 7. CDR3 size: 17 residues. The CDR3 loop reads CASSESASGAYTGELFF. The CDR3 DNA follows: TGCGCCAGCAGTGAGTCGGCAAGCGGGGCCTACACCGGGGAGCTGTTTTTT.

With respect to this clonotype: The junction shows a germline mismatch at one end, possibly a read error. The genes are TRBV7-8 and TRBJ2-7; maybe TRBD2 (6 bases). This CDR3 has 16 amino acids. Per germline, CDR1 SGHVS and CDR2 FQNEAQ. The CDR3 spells CASSLASRGFGAEQYF. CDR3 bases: TGTGCCAGCAGCTTAGCTTCTCGGGGGTTCGGGGCCGAGCAGTACTTT.

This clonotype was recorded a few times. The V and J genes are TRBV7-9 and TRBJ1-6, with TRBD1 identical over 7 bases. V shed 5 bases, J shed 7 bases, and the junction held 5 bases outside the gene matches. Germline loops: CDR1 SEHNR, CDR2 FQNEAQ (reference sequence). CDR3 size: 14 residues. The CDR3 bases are TGTGCCAGCAGCCCAGCGGACAGGAATTCACCCCTCCACTTT. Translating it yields CASSPADRNSPLHF.

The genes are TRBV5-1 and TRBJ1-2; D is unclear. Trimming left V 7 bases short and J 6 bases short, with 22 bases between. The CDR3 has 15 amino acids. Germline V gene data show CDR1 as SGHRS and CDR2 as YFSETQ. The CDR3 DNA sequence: TGCGCCAGCCTAGTTGGGCCTACAGCGGGAGATGGCTACACCTTC. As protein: CASLVGPTAGDGYTF.